This entry features one TCR beta chain sequence. Its antigen is as yet unknown. This specimen belongs to a study of shared clonotypes between healthy human individuals. Study-wide results and caveats: Exclusively blood specimens were collected; tissue repertoires likely differ. Memory subsets generally showed lower estimated richness than naive subsets. A handful of donors shared about 4.5% of their naive CD4 clonotypes.

From germline, CDR1 is LNHNV and CDR2 YYDKDF (reference sequence). This CDR3 is 13 amino acids long. Trimming left V 0 bases short and J 4 bases short, with 7 bases between. Naive CD8 cells lacked CD45RO and underwent positive selection for CCR7, leaving out terminally differentiated effector memory CD45RA+ cells. Nashville, Tennessee was home to all donors, each a Caucasian adult. The data were produced by immunoSEQ multiplex PCR, yet TCRdb's version contains in-frame clones alone and is incomplete. The repertoire holds some 740,000 clones, 90% to 95% seen once, with about 24% in the top ten. The sequencing input was naive CD8+ T cells sorted from blood. The clonotype originates from a man aged 25 to 40 in good health. This rearrangement joins TRBV15 to TRBJ2-7, with D uncertain. The CDR3 here is CATSRDARYEQYF. As DNA, the CDR3 is TGTGCCACCAGCAGAGATGCTCGATACGAGCAGTACTTC. The whole variable domain, filled in from reference TRBV15 and TRBJ2-7, reads DAMVIQNPRYQVTQFGKPVTLSCSQTLNHNVMYWYQQKSSQAPKLLFHYYDKDFNNEADTPDNFQSRRPNTSFCFLDIRSPGLGDTAMYLCATSRDARYEQYFGPGTRLTVT.